The 3 T cell receptor beta chains reported below all come from one sample, sequenced in a study of T cells in Graves' hyperthyroidism and ophthalmopathy (dated by TCRdb to about 2019). The library was produced with multiplex PCR. The listed sequencing device is Illumina HiSeq 2000. The TCR beta CDR3 regions were amplified from RNA transcripts. The first round of RT-PCR for the TCR CDR3 was performed with the HTBI primer set and the Qiagen OneStep RT-PCR kit. TCRdb applied fastp at Q25 and MiXCR to the public reads, then kept only in-frame beta chains. Entries are consolidated by CDR3 protein sequence, retaining the most common genes and DNA. A total of over 500,000 distinct CDR3 sequences appear in this sample, roughly a sixth of them only once. Jointly, the top ten make up over 25% of the sample. Sequenced sample: blood. The receptor source for this set is a woman under 40 with Graves' ophthalmopathy.

This clonotype appeared a few times. The rearrangement uses TRBV5-6 and TRBJ1-1; D remains unclear. Trimming took 0 bases from V and 2 from J, leaving 5 bases between them. The CDR3 runs to 13 residues. Germline loops: CDR1 SGHDT, CDR2 YYEEEE. CDR3: CASSLAYNTEAFF. The CDR3 DNA is TGTGCCAGCAGCTTGGCCTACAACACTGAAGCTTTCTTT.

The CDR3 nucleotides read TGTGCCAGCAGCTTCCGGGGGCAGGTCACAGATACGCAGTATTTT. Its protein product is CASSFRGQVTDTQYF. The chain employs TRBV3-1 and TRBJ2-3, with D perhaps assigned TRBD1 or TRBD2 (6 bases each). The CDR3 is 15 residues long. Trimming removed 5 bases from V and 2 bases from J, with 14 bases in between. The germline V gene has CDR1 LGHDT and CDR2 YNNKEL (reference sequence).

This clonotype appeared many times. The chain has TRBV28 and TRBJ1-2, with D unclear. Trimming pared 1 base from V and 5 bases from J, leaving 17 bases between. Germline V gives CDR1 MDHEN, CDR2 SYDVKM. There are 16 residues in the CDR3. The CDR3 loop reads CASSLSPSQTGYGYTF. DNA for the CDR3: TGTGCCAGCAGTTTATCCCCCAGTCAAACCGGATATGGCTACACCTTC.